This T cell receptor (beta chain) was identified in a study of T cell repertoires in cytomegalovirus infection. Germline loops: CDR1 MNHNS, CDR2 SASEGT. The CDR3 consists of 14 residues. The V segment lost 4 bases and the J segment 8 bases; nucleotides outside the gene matches: 6. From the reads, TCRdb called clonotypes with MiXCR, one entry per CDR3 protein. There are some 700,000 distinct CDR3 sequences in the sample; 35% occur only once, and more than 2.5% lies in the top ten. This chain links TRBV6-1 with TRBJ2-1; the match to TRBD2 covers 9 bases. The TCR comes from a human donor in good health (CMV status not recorded). Some clones in this sample may be carry-over from other donors' samples. Material: PBMCs. The CDR3 loop reads CASSAGTSRYEQFF. DNA for the CDR3: TGTGCCAGCAGTGCCGGGACTAGCCGATATGAGCAGTTCTTC.